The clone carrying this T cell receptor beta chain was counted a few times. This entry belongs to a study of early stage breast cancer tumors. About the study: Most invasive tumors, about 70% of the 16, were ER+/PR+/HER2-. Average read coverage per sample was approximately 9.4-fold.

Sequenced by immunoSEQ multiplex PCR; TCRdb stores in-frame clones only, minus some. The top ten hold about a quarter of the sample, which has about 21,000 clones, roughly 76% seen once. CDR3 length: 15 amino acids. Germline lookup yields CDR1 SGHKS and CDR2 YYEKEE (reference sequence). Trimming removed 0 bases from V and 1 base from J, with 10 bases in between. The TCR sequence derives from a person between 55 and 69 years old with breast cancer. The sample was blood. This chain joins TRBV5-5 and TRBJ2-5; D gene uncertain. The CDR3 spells CASSLAGFAQETQYF. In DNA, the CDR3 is TGTGCCAGCAGCTTGGCCGGGTTTGCCCAAGAGACCCAGTACTTC.